Given below is one T cell receptor beta chain in context. The antigen is not known. The data belong to a study of shared clonotypes between healthy human individuals. There are 14 residues in the CDR3. The germline V gene has CDR1 SNHLY and CDR2 FYNNEI. The V end lost 1 base, the J end lost 4 bases, and 7 bases lay between the germline ends. Study conclusions and caveats: Depth was large, yet rarefaction showed that sorted-subset sequencing was incomplete. Sampling covered blood only; tissue repertoires likely differ.

Assay used: immunoSEQ multiplex PCR; TCRdb lists only in-frame clones, some missing. The profile shows millions of clones, approximately 92% of them singletons. The sequence derives from a man between 18 and 35 years old in good health. J is TRBJ2-2 and V is TRBV2; no clear D. The sample comprised naive CD4+ T cells sorted from blood. As for subset: CD45RA+ positively selected. The CDR3 bases are TGTGCCAGCAGTGAAGGTGTCTCCACCGGGGAGCTGTTTTTT. This sequence encodes CASSEGVSTGELFF.